The 9 T cell receptor beta chains below all came from one sample that was sequenced in a study of OX40 agonist ivuxolimab in advanced cancers. Using immunoSEQ multiplex PCR, the repertoire was profiled, and TCRdb retains in-frame clones only, with some absent. The sample includes about 99,000 clones, 91% of them seen just once. The sample in question was CD4+ or CD8+ T cells sorted from blood, obtained in a trial of the OX40 agonist ivuxolimab. These receptors came from an adult with an advanced solid tumor such as melanoma, head and neck, liver or kidney cancer.

The genes are TRBV28 and TRBJ2-7; 9 nucleotides align to TRBD1. The V gene end was trimmed by 3 bases and the J gene end by 4 bases; junction bases not matched to a gene: 7. Germline lookup yields CDR1 MDHEN and CDR2 SYDVKM. There are 15 residues in the CDR3. CDR3 sequence reads: CASSLSTGGKYEQYF. The CDR3 DNA reads TGTGCCAGCAGTTTGTCGACAGGGGGAAAGTACGAGCAGTACTTC.

As for this clone: The limits of the CDR3 on the DNA are not certain, so only TCRdb's listed CDR3 is given. Other DNA sequences in this sample translate to the same CDR3. The chain links TRBV28 to TRBJ1-5; TRBD1 reflects the table's D call only, with no check against the DNA. Inclusive of both ends, the CDR3 amounts to 15 amino acids. Looked up from germline, CDR1 is MDHEN and CDR2 is SYDVKM. This CDR3 is CASSSSGTLNQPQHF.

This chain uses TRBV11-1 with TRBJ2-7; D call uncertain. Germline-derived CDR1 and CDR2 are SGHAT and FQDESV (reference sequence). The CDR3 contains 13 residues. V was clipped by 5 bases and J by 1 base, with 9 bases between them. CDR3 bases: TGTGCCAGCAGCAGGACCGAGTCCTACGAGCAGTACTTC. The encoded protein is CASSRTESYEQYF.

The rearrangement uses TRBV19 and TRBJ2-1; 16 bases line up with TRBD2. This CDR3 spans 18 amino acids. CDR1 is LNHDA and CDR2 is SQIVND in the germline V gene (reference sequence). V lost 6 bases, J lost 4 bases, and 9 bases stayed unmatched. DNA for the CDR3: TGTGCCAGTAGATCGACAGGGACTAGCGGGAGGGCATACAATGAGCAGTTCTTC. Protein sequence: CASRSTGTSGRAYNEQFF.

The chain is built from TRBV7-2 and TRBJ2-3; D may be TRBD1 or TRBD2 (5 bases each). With 5 bases removed from V and 6 bases from J, the gap between germline ends came to 12 bases. The CDR3 is 13 residues long. Germline CDR1 and CDR2: SGHTA and FQGNSA. CDR3 loop: CASSPRGPDTQYF. Here the CDR3 DNA reads TGTGCCAGCAGCCCGAGGGGCCCCGATACGCAGTATTTT.

This chain joins TRBV7-6 and TRBJ2-3, with TRBD2 matching 9 bases. The J segment lost 3 bases and the V segment lost 2 bases, leaving 6 bases of the junction unmatched. The germline V gene encodes CDR1 SGHVS and CDR2 FNYEAQ. The CDR3 is made up of 16 amino acids. Here the CDR3 reads CASSLLAGHLTDTQYF. The DNA for the CDR3 is TGTGCCAGCAGCTTACTAGCGGGGCACTTGACAGATACGCAGTATTTT.

V and J are TRBV19 and TRBJ2-6; weak D call: TRBD2 (6 bases). CDR1 LNHDA and CDR2 SQIVND come from the germline V gene (reference sequence). V shed 3 bases and J shed 0 bases, with 9 bases lying between them. The CDR3 extends over 16 amino acids. This CDR3 is CASSIRGNSGANVLTF. CDR3 sequence (DNA): TGTGCCAGTAGTATTCGGGGGAACTCTGGGGCCAACGTCCTGACTTTC.

This chain uses TRBV14 with TRBJ2-1, with TRBD2 matching over 10 bases. V was pared by 1 base and J by 10 bases, with 7 bases of the junction left unmatched. This CDR3 is 15 amino acids long. Germline V gene sequence: CDR1 SGHDN, CDR2 FVKESK. The CDR3 nucleotides are TGTGCCAGCAGCCAAGGGCTAGCGGGAGTGAAGGAGCAGTTCTTC. Encoded protein: CASSQGLAGVKEQFF.

J is TRBJ2-5 and V is TRBV10-1, with 8 bases fitting TRBD2. V trimming: 4 bases; J trimming: 5 bases; junction bases outside the gene matches: 6. The CDR3 length is 14 residues. CDR1 and CDR2 (germline): WNHNN, SYGVQD (reference sequence). The CDR3 nucleotides read TGCGCCAGCAGTGGGGTAGCGGGAAGGGAGACCCAGTACTTC. Translating gives CASSGVAGRETQYF.